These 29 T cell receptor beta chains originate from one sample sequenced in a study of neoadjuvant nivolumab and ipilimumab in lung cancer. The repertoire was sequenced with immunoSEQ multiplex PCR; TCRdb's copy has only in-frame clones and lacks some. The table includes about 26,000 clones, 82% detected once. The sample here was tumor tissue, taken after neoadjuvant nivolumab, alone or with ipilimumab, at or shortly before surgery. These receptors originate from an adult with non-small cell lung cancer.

CDR3 region: CASSPPGGSSDTQYF. CDR3 in DNA: TGTGCCAGCTCACCACCGGGCGGGAGTTCGGATACGCAGTATTTT. The V and J genes are TRBV18 and TRBJ2-3; 7 bases match TRBD2. This CDR3 spans 15 amino acids. V gave up 0 bases and J gave up 6 bases; unmatched junction bases: 6. Germline V gene sequence: CDR1 KGHSH, CDR2 LQKENI.

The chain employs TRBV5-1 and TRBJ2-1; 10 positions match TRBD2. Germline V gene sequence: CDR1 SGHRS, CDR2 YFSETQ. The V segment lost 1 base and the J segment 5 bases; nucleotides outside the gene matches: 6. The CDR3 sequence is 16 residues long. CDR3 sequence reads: CASSLLAGAGDNEQFF. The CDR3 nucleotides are TGCGCCAGCAGCTTGCTAGCGGGAGCGGGAGACAATGAGCAGTTCTTC.

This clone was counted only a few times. The CDR3 is CASSAGTGASGANVLTF. The DNA of the CDR3 is TGTGCCAGTAGTGCCGGGACAGGGGCGTCTGGGGCCAACGTCCTGACTTTC. The rearrangement joins TRBV19 to TRBJ2-6; 10 nucleotides align to TRBD1. The germline CDR1 and CDR2 sequences are LNHDA and SQIVND (reference sequence). The CDR3 sequence is 17 residues long. The V gene end was trimmed by 5 bases and the J gene end by 1 base; junction bases not matched to a gene: 5.

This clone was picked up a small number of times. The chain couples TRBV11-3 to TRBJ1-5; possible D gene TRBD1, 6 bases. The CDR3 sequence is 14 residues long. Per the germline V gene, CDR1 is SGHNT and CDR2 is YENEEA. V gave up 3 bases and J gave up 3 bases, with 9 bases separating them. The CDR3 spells CASSFGGPNQPQHF. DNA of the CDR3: TGTGCCAGCAGCTTCGGGGGCCCCAATCAGCCCCAGCATTTT.

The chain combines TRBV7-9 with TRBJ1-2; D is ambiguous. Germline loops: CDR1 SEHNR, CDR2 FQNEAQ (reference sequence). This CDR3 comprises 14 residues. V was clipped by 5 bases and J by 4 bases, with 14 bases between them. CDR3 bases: TGTGCCAGCAGCCCCCGGGAGGGCACCTATGGCTACACCTTC. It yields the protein CASSPREGTYGYTF. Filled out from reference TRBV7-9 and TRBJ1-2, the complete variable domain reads DTGVSQNPRHKITKRGQNVTFRCDPISEHNRLYWYRQTLGQGPEFLTYFQNEAQLEKSRLLSDRFSAERPKGSFSTLEIQRTEQGDSAMYLCASSPREGTYGYTFGSGTRLTVV.

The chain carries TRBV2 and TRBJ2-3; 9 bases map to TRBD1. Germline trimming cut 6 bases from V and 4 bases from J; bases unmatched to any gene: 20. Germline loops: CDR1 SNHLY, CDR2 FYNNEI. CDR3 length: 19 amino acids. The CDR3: CASRSVPGQGPQSPDTQYF. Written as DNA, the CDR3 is TGTGCCAGCAGGTCAGTCCCGGGACAGGGACCACAGAGTCCAGATACGCAGTATTTT.

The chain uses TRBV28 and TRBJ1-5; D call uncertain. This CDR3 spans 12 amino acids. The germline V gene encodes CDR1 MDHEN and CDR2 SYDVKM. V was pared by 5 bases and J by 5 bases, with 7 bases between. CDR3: CASSLSDQPQHF. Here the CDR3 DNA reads TGTGCCAGCAGTCTGAGCGATCAGCCCCAGCATTTT.

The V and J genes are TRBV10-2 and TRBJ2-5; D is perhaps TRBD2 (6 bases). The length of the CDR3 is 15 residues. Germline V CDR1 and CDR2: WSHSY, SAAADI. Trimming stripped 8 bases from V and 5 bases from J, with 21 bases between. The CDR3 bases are TGCGCCAGCGCCTATAACGGGAGATCGGAGGAGACCCAGTACTTC. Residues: CASAYNGRSEETQYF.

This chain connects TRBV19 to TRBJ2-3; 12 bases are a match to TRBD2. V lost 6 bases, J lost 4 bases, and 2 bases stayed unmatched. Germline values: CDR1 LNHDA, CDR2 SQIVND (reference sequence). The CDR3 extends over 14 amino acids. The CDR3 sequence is CASSTSGRPDTQYF. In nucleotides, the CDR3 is TGTGCCAGTAGCACTAGCGGGAGGCCAGATACGCAGTATTTT.

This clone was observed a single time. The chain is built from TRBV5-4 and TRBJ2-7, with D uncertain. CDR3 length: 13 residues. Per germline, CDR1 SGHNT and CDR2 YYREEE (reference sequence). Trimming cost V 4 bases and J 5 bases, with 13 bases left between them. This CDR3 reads CASSPDSANEQYF. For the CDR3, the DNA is TGTGCCAGCAGCCCCGATTCGGCAAACGAGCAGTACTTC. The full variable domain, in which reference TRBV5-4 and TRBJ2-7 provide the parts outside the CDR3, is ETGVTQSPTHLIKTRGQQVTLRCSSQSGHNTVSWYQQALGQGPQFIFQYYREEENGRGNFPPRFSGLQFPNYSSELNVNALELDDSALYLCASSPDSANEQYFGPGTRLTVT.

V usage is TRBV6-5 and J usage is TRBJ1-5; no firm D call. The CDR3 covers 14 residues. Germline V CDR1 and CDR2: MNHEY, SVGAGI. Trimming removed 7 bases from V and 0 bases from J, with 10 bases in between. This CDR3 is CASTPNYSNQPQHF. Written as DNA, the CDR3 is TGTGCCAGCACCCCTAATTATAGCAATCAGCCCCAGCATTTT.

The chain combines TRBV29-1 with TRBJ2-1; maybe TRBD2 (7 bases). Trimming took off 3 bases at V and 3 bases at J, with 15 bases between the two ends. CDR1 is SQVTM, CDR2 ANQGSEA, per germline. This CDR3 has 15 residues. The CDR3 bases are TGCAGCGTTGAGCGGCGGGGGCCCTTCTACAATGAGCAGTTCTTC. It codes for CSVERRGPFYNEQFF.

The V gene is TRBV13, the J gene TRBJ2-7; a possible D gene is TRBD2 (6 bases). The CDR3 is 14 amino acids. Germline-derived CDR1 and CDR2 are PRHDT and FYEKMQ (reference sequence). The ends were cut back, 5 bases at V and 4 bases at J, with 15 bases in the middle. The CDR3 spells CASSKGLGEYEQYF. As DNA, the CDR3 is TGTGCCAGCAGCAAGGGACTGGGGGAATACGAGCAGTACTTC.

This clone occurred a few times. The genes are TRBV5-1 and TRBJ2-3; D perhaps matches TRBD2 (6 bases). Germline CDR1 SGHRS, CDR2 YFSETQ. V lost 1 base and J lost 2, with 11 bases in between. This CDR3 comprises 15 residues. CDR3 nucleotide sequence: TGCGCCAGCAGCTTGTATGCGGGACCCACAGATACGCAGTATTTT. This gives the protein CASSLYAGPTDTQYF.

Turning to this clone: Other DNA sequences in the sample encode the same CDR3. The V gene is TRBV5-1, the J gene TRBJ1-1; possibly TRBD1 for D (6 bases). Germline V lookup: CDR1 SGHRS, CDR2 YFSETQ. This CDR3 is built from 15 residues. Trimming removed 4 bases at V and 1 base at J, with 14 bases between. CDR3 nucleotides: TGCGCCAGCAGCCTCGGAGGGGGGCAGAACACTGAAGCTTTCTTT. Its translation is CASSLGGGQNTEAFF.

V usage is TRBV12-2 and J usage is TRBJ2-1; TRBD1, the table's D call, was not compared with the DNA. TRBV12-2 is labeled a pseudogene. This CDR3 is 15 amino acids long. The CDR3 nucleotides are TGTGCAAGTCGCTCCGGGACAGGCGAGGTGGATGAGCAGTTCTTC. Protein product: CASRSGTGEVDEQFF.

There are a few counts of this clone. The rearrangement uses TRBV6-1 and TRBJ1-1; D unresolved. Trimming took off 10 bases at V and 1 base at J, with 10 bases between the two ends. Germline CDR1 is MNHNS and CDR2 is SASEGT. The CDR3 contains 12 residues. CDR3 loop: CATRPGNTEAFF. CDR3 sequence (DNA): TGTGCCACCCGGCCTGGGAACACTGAAGCTTTCTTT.

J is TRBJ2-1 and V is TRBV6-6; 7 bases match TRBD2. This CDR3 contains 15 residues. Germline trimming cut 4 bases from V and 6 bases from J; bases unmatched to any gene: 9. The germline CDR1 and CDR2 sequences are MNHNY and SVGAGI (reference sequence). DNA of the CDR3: TGTGCCAGCAGTTCCCCGGGACTAATCATCAATGAGCAGTTCTTC. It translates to CASSSPGLIINEQFF.

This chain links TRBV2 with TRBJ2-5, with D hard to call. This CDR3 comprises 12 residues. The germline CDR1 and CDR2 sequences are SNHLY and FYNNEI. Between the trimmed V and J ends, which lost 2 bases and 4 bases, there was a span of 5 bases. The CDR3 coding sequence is TGTGCCAGCAGTGAAATAGCAGAGACCCAGTACTTC. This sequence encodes CASSEIAETQYF. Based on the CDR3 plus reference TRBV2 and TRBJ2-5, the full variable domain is EPEVTQTPSHQVTQMGQEVILRCVPISNHLYFYWYRQILGQKVEFLVSFYNNEISEKSEIFDDQFSVERPDGSNFTLKIRSTKLEDSAMYFCASSEIAETQYFGPGTRLLVL.

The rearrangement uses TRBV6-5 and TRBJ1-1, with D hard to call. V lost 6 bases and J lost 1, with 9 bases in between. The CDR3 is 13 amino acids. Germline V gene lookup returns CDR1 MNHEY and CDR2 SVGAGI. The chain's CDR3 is CASRNQPNTEAFF. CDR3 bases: TGTGCCAGCAGAAACCAGCCGAACACTGAAGCTTTCTTT.

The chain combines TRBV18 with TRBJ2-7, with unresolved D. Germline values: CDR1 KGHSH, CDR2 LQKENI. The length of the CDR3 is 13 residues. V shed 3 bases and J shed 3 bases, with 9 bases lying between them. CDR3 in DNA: TGTGCCAGCTCACCGGACCAGGACTACGAGCAGTACTTC. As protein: CASSPDQDYEQYF.

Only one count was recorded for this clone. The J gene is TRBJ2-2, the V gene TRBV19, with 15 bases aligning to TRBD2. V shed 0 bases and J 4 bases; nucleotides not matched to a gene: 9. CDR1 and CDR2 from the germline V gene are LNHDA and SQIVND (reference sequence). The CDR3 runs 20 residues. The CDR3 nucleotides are TGTGCCAGTAGTATAGATCCCCGGACTAGCGGGAGGGCTGGCACCGGGGAGCTGTTTTTT. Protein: CASSIDPRTSGRAGTGELFF.

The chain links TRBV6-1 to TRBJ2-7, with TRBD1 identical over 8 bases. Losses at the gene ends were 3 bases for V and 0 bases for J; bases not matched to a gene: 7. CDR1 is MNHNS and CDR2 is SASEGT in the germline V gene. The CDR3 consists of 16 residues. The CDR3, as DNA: TGTGCCAGCAGTGAGGACCGGGACAGGACCTCCTACGAGCAGTACTTC. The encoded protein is CASSEDRDRTSYEQYF.

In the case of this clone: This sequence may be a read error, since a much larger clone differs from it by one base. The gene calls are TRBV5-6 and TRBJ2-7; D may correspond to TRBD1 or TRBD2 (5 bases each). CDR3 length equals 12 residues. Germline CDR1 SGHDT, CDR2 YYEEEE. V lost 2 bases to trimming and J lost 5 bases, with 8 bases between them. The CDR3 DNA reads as TGTGCCAGCAGCTTAGGGACCGACGAGCAGTACTTC. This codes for CASSLGTDEQYF.

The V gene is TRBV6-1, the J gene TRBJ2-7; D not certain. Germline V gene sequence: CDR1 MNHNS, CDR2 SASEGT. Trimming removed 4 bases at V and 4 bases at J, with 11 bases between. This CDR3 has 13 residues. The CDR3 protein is CASSGQEIYEQYF. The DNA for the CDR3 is TGTGCCAGCAGTGGTCAGGAGATTTACGAGCAGTACTTC.

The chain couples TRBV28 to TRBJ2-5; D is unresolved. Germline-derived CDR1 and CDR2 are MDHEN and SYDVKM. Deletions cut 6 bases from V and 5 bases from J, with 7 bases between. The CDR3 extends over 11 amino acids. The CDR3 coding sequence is TGTGCCAGCAGGGGGTGGGAGACCCAGTACTTC. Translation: CASRGWETQYF.

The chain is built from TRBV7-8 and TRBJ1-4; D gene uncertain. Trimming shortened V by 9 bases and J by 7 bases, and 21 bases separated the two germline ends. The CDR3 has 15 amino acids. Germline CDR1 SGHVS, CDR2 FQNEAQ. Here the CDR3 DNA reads TGTGCCAGTCTTATGGGTTGGGGATTAGGTGAAAAACTGTTTTTT. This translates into CASLMGWGLGEKLFF. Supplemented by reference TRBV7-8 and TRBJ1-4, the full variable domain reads GAGVSQSPRYKVAKRGQDVALRCDPISGHVSLFWYQQALGQGPEFLTYFQNEAQLDKSGLPSDRFFAERPEGSVSTLKIQRTQQEDSAVYLCASLMGWGLGEKLFFGSGTQLSVL.

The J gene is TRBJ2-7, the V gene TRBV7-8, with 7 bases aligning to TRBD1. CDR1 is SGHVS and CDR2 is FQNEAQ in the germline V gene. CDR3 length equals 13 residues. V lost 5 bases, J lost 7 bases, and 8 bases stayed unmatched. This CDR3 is CASSPDREGEQYF. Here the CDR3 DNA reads TGTGCCAGCAGCCCTGACAGGGAAGGAGAGCAGTACTTC.

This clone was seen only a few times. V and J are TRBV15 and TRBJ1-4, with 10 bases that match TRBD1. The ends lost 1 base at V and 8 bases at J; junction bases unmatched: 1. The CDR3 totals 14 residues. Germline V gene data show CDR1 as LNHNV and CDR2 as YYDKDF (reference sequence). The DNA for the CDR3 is TGTGCCACCAGCAGAGCGGGACAGGGGGAAAAACTGTTTTTT. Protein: CATSRAGQGEKLFF.